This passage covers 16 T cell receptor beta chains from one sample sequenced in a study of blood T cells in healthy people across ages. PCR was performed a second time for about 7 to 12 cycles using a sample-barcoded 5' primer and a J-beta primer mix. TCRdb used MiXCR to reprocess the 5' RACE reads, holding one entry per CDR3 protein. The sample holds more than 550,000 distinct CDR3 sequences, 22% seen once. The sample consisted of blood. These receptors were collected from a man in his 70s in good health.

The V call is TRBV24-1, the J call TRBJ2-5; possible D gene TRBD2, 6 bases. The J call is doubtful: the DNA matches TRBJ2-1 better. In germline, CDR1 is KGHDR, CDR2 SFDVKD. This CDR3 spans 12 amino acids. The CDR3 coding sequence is TGTGCCACCAGTGGGGGGAGGAATGAGCAGTTCTTC. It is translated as CATSGGRNEQFF.

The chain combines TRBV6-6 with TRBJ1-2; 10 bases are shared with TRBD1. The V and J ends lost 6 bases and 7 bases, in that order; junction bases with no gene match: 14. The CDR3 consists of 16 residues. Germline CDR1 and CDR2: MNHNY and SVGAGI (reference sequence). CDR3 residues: CASSPSGQGVGRGYTF. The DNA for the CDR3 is TGTGCCAGCAGCCCTTCTGGACAGGGGGTAGGGCGTGGCTACACCTTC.

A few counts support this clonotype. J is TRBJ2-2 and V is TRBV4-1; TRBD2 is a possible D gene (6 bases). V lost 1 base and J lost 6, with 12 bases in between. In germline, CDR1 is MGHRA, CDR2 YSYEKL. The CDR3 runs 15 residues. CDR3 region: CASSQASREPGELFF. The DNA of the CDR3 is TGCGCCAGCAGCCAAGCTTCGCGGGAACCCGGGGAGCTGTTTTTT.

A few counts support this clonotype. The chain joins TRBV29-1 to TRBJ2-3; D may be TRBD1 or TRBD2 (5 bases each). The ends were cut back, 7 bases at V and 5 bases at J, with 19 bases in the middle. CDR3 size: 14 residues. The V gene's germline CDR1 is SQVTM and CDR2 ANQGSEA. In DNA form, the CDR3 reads TGCAGCGCAAGCCGGGGCCTCTCCGGAGATACGCAGTATTTT. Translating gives CSASRGLSGDTQYF.

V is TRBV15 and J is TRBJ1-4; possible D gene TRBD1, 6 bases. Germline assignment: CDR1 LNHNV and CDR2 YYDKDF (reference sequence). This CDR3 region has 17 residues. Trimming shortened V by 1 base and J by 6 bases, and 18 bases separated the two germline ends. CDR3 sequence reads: CATSRVISGGRHEKLFF. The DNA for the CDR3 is TGTGCCACCAGCAGAGTTATTTCGGGGGGCCGTCATGAAAAACTGTTTTTT.

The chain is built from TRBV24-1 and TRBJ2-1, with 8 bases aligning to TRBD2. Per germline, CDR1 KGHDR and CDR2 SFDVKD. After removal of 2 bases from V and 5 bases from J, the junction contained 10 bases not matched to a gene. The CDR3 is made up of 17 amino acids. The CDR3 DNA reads TGTGCCACCAGTGATTCCGACGGCGGGAGGATTCACAATGAGCAGTTCTTC. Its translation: CATSDSDGGRIHNEQFF.

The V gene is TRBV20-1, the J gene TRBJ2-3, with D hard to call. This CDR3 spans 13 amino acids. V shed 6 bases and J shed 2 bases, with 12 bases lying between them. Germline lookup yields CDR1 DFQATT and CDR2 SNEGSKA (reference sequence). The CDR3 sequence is CSAWLGNTDTQYF. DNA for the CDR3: TGCAGTGCCTGGCTAGGGAACACAGATACGCAGTATTTT.

DNA for the CDR3: TGCGCCAGCAACTTAGGGGGTGGAGCGGGGTACAATGAGCAGTTCTTC. Translation gives CASNLGGGAGYNEQFF. This chain uses TRBV5-1 with TRBJ2-1, with D perhaps TRBD2 (7 bases). Germline V gene sequence: CDR1 SGHRS, CDR2 YFSETQ. CDR3 length: 16 amino acids. The V end lost 6 bases, the J end lost 4 bases, and 20 bases lay between the germline ends.

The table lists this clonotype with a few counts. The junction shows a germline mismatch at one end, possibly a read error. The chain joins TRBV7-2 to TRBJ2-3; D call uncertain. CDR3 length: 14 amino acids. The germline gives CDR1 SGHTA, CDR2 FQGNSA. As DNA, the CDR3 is TGTGCCAGCAGCTTAGCAATGCCGGCCGATACGCGGTATTTT. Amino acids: CASSLAMPADTRYF.

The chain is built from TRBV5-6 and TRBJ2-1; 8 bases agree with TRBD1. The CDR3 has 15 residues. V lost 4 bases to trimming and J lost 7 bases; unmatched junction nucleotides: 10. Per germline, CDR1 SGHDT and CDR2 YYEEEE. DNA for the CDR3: TGTGCCAGCAGCGATGGGACAGGTTTATGGAATGAGCAGTTCTTC. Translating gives CASSDGTGLWNEQFF.

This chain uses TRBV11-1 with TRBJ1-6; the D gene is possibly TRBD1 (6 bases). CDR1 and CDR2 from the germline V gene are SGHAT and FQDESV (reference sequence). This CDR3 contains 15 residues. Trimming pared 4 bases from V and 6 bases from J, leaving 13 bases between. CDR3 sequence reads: CASSSRGRGNSPLHF. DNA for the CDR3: TGTGCCAGCAGCTCCCGCGGCAGGGGTAATTCACCCCTCCACTTT.

For the CDR3, the DNA is TGCAGTGCTTCCAGAGGAGGTCAGCCCCAGCATTTT. The encoded protein is CSASRGGQPQHF. The V gene is TRBV20-1, the J gene TRBJ1-5; D gene ambiguous. The V end was cut by 5 bases, the J end by 6 bases, with 11 bases between. From germline, CDR1 is DFQATT and CDR2 SNEGSKA (reference sequence). The CDR3 length is 12 residues.

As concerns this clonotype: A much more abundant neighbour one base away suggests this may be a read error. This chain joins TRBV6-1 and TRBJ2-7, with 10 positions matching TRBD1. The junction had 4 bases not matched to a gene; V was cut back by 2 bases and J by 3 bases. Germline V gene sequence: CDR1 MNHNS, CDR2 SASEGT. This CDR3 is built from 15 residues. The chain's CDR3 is CASSERGTGVYEQYF. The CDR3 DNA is TGTGCCAGCAGTGAAAGAGGGACAGGGGTCTACGAGCAGTACTTC.

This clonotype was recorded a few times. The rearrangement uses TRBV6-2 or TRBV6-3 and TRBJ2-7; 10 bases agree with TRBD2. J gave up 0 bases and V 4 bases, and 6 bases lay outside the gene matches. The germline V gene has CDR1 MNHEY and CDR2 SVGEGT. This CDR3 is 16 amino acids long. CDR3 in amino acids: CASSFSSGRASYEQYF. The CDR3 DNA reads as TGTGCCAGCAGTTTTTCAAGCGGGAGGGCCTCCTACGAGCAGTACTTC.

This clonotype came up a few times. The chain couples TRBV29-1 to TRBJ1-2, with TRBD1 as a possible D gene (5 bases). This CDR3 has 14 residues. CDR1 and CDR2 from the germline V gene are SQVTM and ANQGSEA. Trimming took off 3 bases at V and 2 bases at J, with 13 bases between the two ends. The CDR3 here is CSVDPRAGNYGYTF. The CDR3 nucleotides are TGCAGCGTTGACCCACGGGCAGGGAACTATGGCTACACCTTC.

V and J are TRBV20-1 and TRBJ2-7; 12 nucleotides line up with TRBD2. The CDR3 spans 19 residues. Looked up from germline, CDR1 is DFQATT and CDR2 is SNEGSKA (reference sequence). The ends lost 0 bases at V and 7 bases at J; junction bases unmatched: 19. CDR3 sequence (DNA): TGCAGTGCTAGAGATACGACTAGCGGGAGAAGCGGGCTACTACAAGAGCAGTACGTC. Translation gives CSARDTTSGRSGLLQEQYV.